Below are 20 T cell receptor beta chains sequenced from a single sample in a study of shared T cell receptors in the human thymus. Sequencing used immunoSEQ multiplex PCR; TCRdb keeps in-frame clones, though not all of them. The profile shows about 380,000 clones, around 93% of them singletons. Sequenced input: thymocytes. The receptors derive from a human donor.

V gene TRBV11-2 combines with J gene TRBJ2-7, with 7 bases identical to TRBD2. Germline V gives CDR1 SGHAT, CDR2 FQNNGV. The V gene end was trimmed by 2 bases and the J gene end by 2 bases; junction bases not matched to a gene: 12. This CDR3 is 17 amino acids long. The DNA for the CDR3 is TGTGCCAGCAGCTTATGCCCCTCGGCGGGAGTAACCTACGAGCAGTACTTC. Its protein product is CASSLCPSAGVTYEQYF.

The V and J genes are TRBV29-1 and TRBJ2-3; possible D gene TRBD2, 7 bases. The V and J ends lost 6 bases and 1 base respectively, with 20 bases between them. CDR1 is SQVTM and CDR2 is ANQGSEA in the germline V gene. The CDR3 is 16 residues long. The CDR3 DNA is TGCAGCGTGGGGGGCGGGAGAGGTCAACGCACAGATACGCAGTATTTT. Protein sequence: CSVGGGRGQRTDTQYF.

The CDR3 loop reads CASSFRATGTKRSYNEQFF. The CDR3 DNA is TGTGCCAGCAGCTTTAGAGCAACCGGGACTAAAAGGTCCTACAATGAGCAGTTCTTC. The V call is TRBV7-9, the J call TRBJ2-1; 7 positions agree with TRBD2. Germline CDR1 SEHNR, CDR2 FQNEAQ (reference sequence). CDR3 length: 19 amino acids. Trimming at V came to 3 bases and at J to 1 base, leaving 15 bases not matched to a gene.

This chain uses TRBV6-6 with TRBJ2-7; TRBD2 might be the D (6 bases). Trimming stripped 6 bases from V and 5 bases from J, with 14 bases between. Germline V CDR1 and CDR2: MNHNY, SVGAGI (reference sequence). The CDR3 has 13 amino acids. The CDR3 sequence is CASRGTPRDEQYF. The DNA of the CDR3 is TGTGCCAGCAGGGGGACTCCCAGGGACGAGCAGTACTTC.

This clone was observed a single time. The V call is TRBV7-9, the J call TRBJ1-3; 9 nucleotides align to TRBD1. The germline CDR1 and CDR2 sequences are SEHNR and FQNEAQ (reference sequence). CDR3 size: 17 residues. V was clipped by 1 base and J by 0 bases; unmatched bases: 4. CDR3 amino acids: CASSLGDRAISGNTIYF. CDR3 bases: TGTGCCAGCAGCTTAGGGGACAGGGCCATCTCTGGAAACACCATATATTTT.

This clone came up once. This sequence joins TRBV5-5 and TRBJ2-3; 7 nucleotides line up with TRBD1. Trimming removed 4 bases from V and 2 bases from J; junction bases left unmatched: 7. Germline-derived CDR1 and CDR2 are SGHKS and YYEKEE (reference sequence). This CDR3 has 15 residues. CDR3: CASSIRQGVTDTQYF. The CDR3, as DNA: TGTGCCAGCAGCATCCGACAGGGTGTCACAGATACGCAGTATTTT.

The CDR3 here is CASSQEERGHTGELFF. The CDR3, as DNA: TGCGCCAGCAGCCAAGAGGAGCGCGGACACACCGGGGAGCTGTTTTTT. The chain recombines TRBV4-3 with TRBJ2-2; no clear D gene. V shed 0 bases and J shed 3 bases, with 11 bases lying between them. The CDR3 sequence is 16 residues long. CDR1 and CDR2 (germline): LGHNA, YSLEER.

The rearrangement links TRBV30 to TRBJ2-5; D is unresolved. This CDR3 region has 14 residues. V shed 3 bases and J shed 5 bases, with 16 bases lying between them. Germline V gene data show CDR1 as GTSNPN and CDR2 as SVGIG (reference sequence). The CDR3 nucleotides are TGTGCCTGGAGGCGTAATGTGGCCCGGGAGACCCAGTACTTC. This encodes CAWRRNVARETQYF. Looking up the rest from reference TRBV30 and TRBJ2-5 gives the full variable domain: SQTIHQWPATLVQPVGSPLSLECTVEGTSNPNLYWYRQAAGRGLQLLFYSVGIGQISSEVPQNLSASRPQDRQFILSSKKLLLSDSGFYLCAWRRNVARETQYFGPGTRLLVL.

Here the CDR3 DNA reads TGTGCCTGGAAAAAGGACTCAGCCTACGAGCAGTACTTC. Translation: CAWKKDSAYEQYF. The J gene is TRBJ2-7, the V gene TRBV30, with D possibly being TRBD2 (5 bases). CDR1 is GTSNPN and CDR2 is SVGIG in the germline V gene (reference sequence). This CDR3 has 13 residues. V dropped 4 bases and J dropped 2 bases, with 12 bases sitting between them.

This chain links TRBV27 with TRBJ1-5; D not resolved. This CDR3 has 13 amino acids. The ends were cut back, 3 bases at V and 7 bases at J, with 10 bases in the middle. In germline, CDR1 is MNHEY, CDR2 SMNVEV (reference sequence). The CDR3 loop is CASSLQDGQPQHF. The DNA of the CDR3 is TGTGCCAGCAGTTTGCAGGACGGGCAGCCCCAGCATTTT.

V usage is TRBV7-9 and J usage is TRBJ2-1; 8 bases align to TRBD2. The V segment lost 4 bases and the J segment 6 bases; nucleotides outside the gene matches: 11. Germline lookup yields CDR1 SEHNR and CDR2 FQNEAQ (reference sequence). This CDR3 is built from 16 residues. CDR3 nucleotide sequence: TGTGCCAGCAGCTCGAGTCCGGGAGGGCCAGGCAATGAGCAGTTCTTC. Residues: CASSSSPGGPGNEQFF.

The chain combines TRBV28 with TRBJ2-2; TRBD2 matches 10 bases. Germline V lookup: CDR1 MDHEN, CDR2 SYDVKM. V shed 8 bases, J shed 4 bases, and the junction held 19 bases outside the gene matches. The CDR3 consists of 19 residues. This CDR3 reads CASYPGGLAKKLGTGELFF. In nucleotides, the CDR3 is TGTGCCAGCTATCCAGGGGGACTAGCGAAAAAGCTGGGCACCGGGGAGCTGTTTTTT.

The chain combines TRBV19 with TRBJ2-7, with 8 nucleotides matching TRBD1. The CDR3 is made up of 15 amino acids. Per germline, CDR1 LNHDA and CDR2 SQIVND (reference sequence). Trimming at V came to 5 bases and at J to 3 bases, leaving 9 bases not matched to a gene. The CDR3 loop reads CASSHTGQGLYEQYF. The CDR3 nucleotides read TGTGCCAGTAGTCATACCGGACAGGGCCTCTACGAGCAGTACTTC.

This sequence joins TRBV5-6 and TRBJ2-7, with TRBD1 identical over 10 bases. V shed 0 bases and J 7 bases; nucleotides not matched to a gene: 7. CDR1 is SGHDT, CDR2 YYEEEE, per germline. This CDR3 has 15 amino acids. The CDR3 loop is CASSLGGQGVGEQYF. CDR3 in DNA: TGTGCCAGCAGCTTGGGTGGACAGGGGGTAGGAGAGCAGTACTTC.

The chain links TRBV5-5 to TRBJ1-1; D is unclear. Germline assignment: CDR1 SGHKS and CDR2 YYEKEE (reference sequence). V lost 0 bases and J 1 base, leaving 13 bases between the germline ends. The CDR3 loop spans 16 amino acids. CDR3 nucleotides: TGTGCCAGCAGCTTGGAAGAAAGAGATGGGAACACTGAAGCTTTCTTT. As protein: CASSLEERDGNTEAFF.

The chain links TRBV11-2 to TRBJ2-3; 10 bases fit TRBD2. The CDR3 spans 17 residues. V shed 5 bases, J shed 5 bases, and the junction held 13 bases outside the gene matches. Germline loops: CDR1 SGHAT, CDR2 FQNNGV. The DNA of the CDR3 is TGTGCCAGCAGCCCCCCGGGTCTAGCGGGAGAACGAGATACGCAGTATTTT. Its translation: CASSPPGLAGERDTQYF. The entire variable domain, with the rest obtained from reference TRBV11-2 and TRBJ2-3, is as follows: EAGVAQSPRYKIIEKRQSVAFWCNPISGHATLYWYQQILGQGPKLLIQFQNNGVVDDSQLPKDRFSAERLKGVDSTLKIQPAKLEDSAVYLCASSPPGLAGERDTQYFGPGTRLTVL.

The chain is built from TRBV5-6 and TRBJ1-5; 10 bases align to TRBD1. Germline trimming cut 4 bases from V and 2 bases from J; bases unmatched to any gene: 15. CDR1 is SGHDT and CDR2 is YYEEEE in the germline V gene. This CDR3 has 19 residues. The CDR3 loop reads CASSHFRTGGLGGNQPQHF. The CDR3 region has the DNA TGTGCCAGCAGCCACTTTAGGACAGGGGGGCTTGGGGGCAATCAGCCCCAGCATTTT.

V usage is TRBV11-2 and J usage is TRBJ2-3; TRBD2 is a possible D gene (6 bases). V lost 5 bases, J lost 0 bases, and 12 bases lay in between. The CDR3 covers 15 residues. Germline-derived CDR1 and CDR2 are SGHAT and FQNNGV. The CDR3 region has the DNA TGTGCCAGCAGCCTTCCGGGACTCAGCACAGATACGCAGTATTTT. It is translated as CASSLPGLSTDTQYF.

The gene calls are TRBV19 and TRBJ1-5; possible D gene TRBD1, 5 bases. Between the trimmed V and J ends, which lost 6 bases and 6 bases, there was a span of 9 bases. The germline V gene has CDR1 LNHDA and CDR2 SQIVND (reference sequence). CDR3 size: 12 residues. The CDR3 region has the DNA TGTGCCAGTAGGAGGGGAAGTCAGCCCCAGCATTTT. This sequence encodes CASRRGSQPQHF.

This chain uses TRBV2 with TRBJ1-5, with 11 bases lining up with TRBD1. The CDR3 runs 17 residues. Germline CDR1 and CDR2: SNHLY and FYNNEI. The V segment lost 4 bases and the J segment 3 bases; nucleotides outside the gene matches: 8. The CDR3 protein is CASSVVGQGVPNQPQHF. The CDR3 nucleotides are TGTGCCAGCAGTGTTGTGGGACAGGGGGTCCCCAATCAGCCCCAGCATTTT.